Each of the 12 T cell receptor beta chains below was sequenced from the same sample in a study of patients and donors after allogeneic stem cell transplantation. TCRdb recomputed calls from the RT-PCR reads with MiXCR, one row per CDR3 protein. The data hold roughly 960,000 distinct CDR3 sequences, with roughly 18% observed a single time. The specimen was blood, either unsorted or a sorted T cell fraction (not recorded which). These receptors originate from a human donor who was either an allogeneic HSCT recipient or a stem cell or donor lymphocyte infusion donor (not recorded which). It is not recorded whose cells these are; they may come from a transplant donor.

This clonotype was detected a few times. This chain uses TRBV5-5 with TRBJ1-2, with D possibly being TRBD1 (5 bases). This CDR3 comprises 14 residues. The germline V gene has CDR1 SGHKS and CDR2 YYEKEE (reference sequence). V lost 7 bases and J lost 4, with 17 bases in between. In nucleotides, the CDR3 is TGTGCCAGCGGCACGGTGGGACTATCCTATGGCTACACCTTC. This sequence encodes CASGTVGLSYGYTF.

This clonotype was recorded a few times. The rearrangement joins TRBV12-3 or TRBV12-4 to TRBJ2-7; TRBD1 is a possible D gene (6 bases). Trimming stripped 7 bases from V and 0 bases from J, with 10 bases between. The CDR3 has 13 amino acids. The CDR3 sequence: CASTRDTSYEQYF. The CDR3 DNA sequence: TGTGCCAGCACCCGGGACACCTCCTACGAGCAGTACTTC.

This clonotype was observed a handful of times. This chain links TRBV28 with TRBJ2-7, with 9 bases that match TRBD1. Germline V gene data show CDR1 as MDHEN and CDR2 as SYDVKM. The V and J ends lost 6 bases and 4 bases, in that order; junction bases with no gene match: 10. This CDR3 comprises 15 residues. The CDR3: CASRGTGTGQYEQYF. The CDR3 DNA is TGTGCCAGCAGGGGTACCGGGACAGGGCAATACGAGCAGTACTTC.

In its sample, this clonotype was seen a few times. The chain couples TRBV2 to TRBJ2-7; 10 nucleotides align to TRBD2. This CDR3 is 13 amino acids long. V lost 8 bases to trimming and J lost 3 bases; unmatched junction nucleotides: 4. In germline, CDR1 is SNHLY, CDR2 FYNNEI. The CDR3 bases are TGTGCCAGCGAGAGACTAGCGGGCTACGAGCAGTACTTC. It is translated as CASERLAGYEQYF.

The table lists this clonotype with a few counts. The rearrangement uses TRBV5-1 and TRBJ2-1, with TRBD2 identical over 16 bases. The CDR3 has 15 residues. The ends lost 3 bases at V and 9 bases at J; junction bases unmatched: 3. CDR1 is SGHRS, CDR2 YFSETQ, per germline. DNA for the CDR3: TGCGCCAGCAGCTCGGGACTAGCGGGGGGGCCTGAGCAGTTCTTC. Residues: CASSSGLAGGPEQFF.

The chain joins TRBV5-1 to TRBJ2-2, with 11 nucleotides matching TRBD1. This CDR3 comprises 16 residues. V lost 3 bases and J lost 5; bases outside the gene matches: 6. Germline values: CDR1 SGHRS, CDR2 YFSETQ. The CDR3 loop is CASSSGTGGQTGELFF. In DNA, the CDR3 is TGCGCCAGCAGCTCCGGGACAGGGGGACAGACCGGGGAGCTGTTTTTT.

The sample holds a few counts of this clonotype. This chain links TRBV15 with TRBJ1-4; D is unclear. V shed 5 bases and J shed 7 bases, with 14 bases lying between them. The CDR3 has 14 amino acids. Germline assignment: CDR1 LNHNV and CDR2 YYDKDF (reference sequence). The CDR3 sequence is CATSLLTISEKLFF. The CDR3 DNA reads TGTGCCACCAGCCTATTAACTATCAGTGAAAAACTGTTTTTT. Combining the CDR3 with reference TRBV15 and TRBJ1-4 gives the whole variable domain DAMVIQNPRYQVTQFGKPVTLSCSQTLNHNVMYWYQQKSSQAPKLLFHYYDKDFNNEADTPDNFQSRRPNTSFCFLDIRSPGLGDTAMYLCATSLLTISEKLFFGSGTQLSVL.

CDR3 sequence reads: CAISESTTGPNTGELFF. CDR3 DNA: TGTGCCATCAGTGAGTCGACTACGGGCCCTAACACCGGGGAGCTGTTTTTT. The genes are TRBV10-3 and TRBJ2-2, with D perhaps matching TRBD2 (5 bases). Germline lookup yields CDR1 ENHRY and CDR2 SYGVKD. The germline V and J ends were trimmed by 0 bases and 2 bases, with 13 bases remaining between them. This CDR3 has 17 residues.

This chain links TRBV11-2 with TRBJ2-5; the D call may be TRBD1 or TRBD2 (5 bases each). The CDR3 totals 14 residues. CDR1 SGHAT and CDR2 FQNNGV come from the germline V gene. Trimming removed 4 bases at V and 2 bases at J, with 11 bases between. The chain's CDR3 is CASSWMGPQETQYF. Here the CDR3 DNA reads TGTGCCAGCAGCTGGATGGGACCACAAGAGACCCAGTACTTC.

This chain links TRBV24-1 with TRBJ2-2; maybe TRBD1 (6 bases). The V gene lost 3 bases and the J gene lost 0 bases, with 7 bases spanning the gap. The CDR3 totals 15 residues. Germline V lookup: CDR1 KGHDR, CDR2 SFDVKD. The DNA of the CDR3 is TGTGCCACCAGTGATGGACAGACGAACACCGGGGAGCTGTTTTTT. Translating it yields CATSDGQTNTGELFF.

This clonotype was detected a few times. The V and J genes are TRBV6-5 and TRBJ2-3, with D possibly matching TRBD2 (6 bases). V lost 0 bases and J 0 bases, leaving 13 bases between the germline ends. Looked up from germline, CDR1 is MNHEY and CDR2 is SVGAGI. This CDR3 comprises 17 residues. The chain's CDR3 is CASSYSRSGPSTDTQYF. As DNA, the CDR3 is TGTGCCAGCAGTTACTCGAGGAGCGGGCCTAGCACAGATACGCAGTATTTT.

This clonotype was counted ten times or more. The chain joins TRBV24-1 to TRBJ2-7, with TRBD1 matching over 10 bases. The CDR3 has 15 amino acids. The trim removed 3 bases at V and 3 bases at J, leaving 4 bases unmatched. Germline CDR1 KGHDR, CDR2 SFDVKD. The CDR3 region has the DNA TGTGCCACCAGTGATCCGGGACAGGGGCGCTACGAGCAGTACTTC. This gives the protein CATSDPGQGRYEQYF.